This is a list of T cell receptor beta chains from one sample in a study of shared clonotypes between healthy human individuals. Profiling relied on immunoSEQ multiplex PCR, and the TCRdb table lists in-frame clones only, not all of them. The profile shows almost 750,000 clones, around 70% of them singletons. The sequenced material came from memory CD4+ T cells sorted from blood. All receptors come from a woman aged 30 to 39 in good health. Each CDR3 is given without its conserved first and last residue. Each record gives: D gene, V gene, J gene, CDR3 protein. The D gene is left open where the match is weak.

-	TRBV18	TRBJ2-2	ASSPPKDTGELF
-	TRBV2	TRBJ2-3	ASTQADTQY
TRBD2	TRBV28	TRBJ2-1	ASSTLAGGAFNEQF
-	TRBV6-1	TRBJ1-4	ASGTTTNEKLF
-	TRBV7-9	TRBJ2-7	ASSLGFLDFGEQY
-	TRBV5-1	TRBJ1-5	ANVPPHRVNNQPQH
TRBD2	TRBV6-5	TRBJ2-7	ASRPDSGRVGEQY
TRBD2	TRBV6-1	TRBJ2-3	ASSEVAGGFTDTQY
TRBD1	TRBV14	TRBJ2-2	ASRQTPGQSNTGELF
TRBD2	TRBV6-1	TRBJ2-1	ASTPSSGRGYEQF
-	TRBV28	TRBJ2-7	ASIQTRRKIYEQY
-	TRBV15	TRBJ2-7	ATSFGGAYEQY
-	TRBV30	TRBJ2-3	AWSVGGTSTDTQY
-	TRBV2	TRBJ1-5	ASSEDLSANQPQH
-	TRBV6-1	TRBJ2-1	ASSEVIGSSYNEQF
-	TRBV4-2	TRBJ1-5	ASSQAGTRDQPQH
-	TRBV6-1	TRBJ1-2	ASSDWGPNYGYT
-	TRBV7-8	TRBJ1-5	ASSLAVARGSHQPQH
-	TRBV28	TRBJ2-1	ASSWAGSYNEQF
TRBD1	TRBV25-1	TRBJ1-2	ASSESTGTGSFPGYT
TRBD1	TRBV5-1	TRBJ2-5	ASSPWGQDKETQY
TRBD2	TRBV29-1	TRBJ2-1	SATSGSGSYNEQF
-	TRBV28	TRBJ1-5	ASSQGRPQH
-	TRBV19	TRBJ1-5	ASRQGPAIQPQH
-	TRBV5-1	TRBJ2-3	ASKYGPTSTDTQY
-	TRBV4-2	TRBJ1-1	ASSQEGTQGAAF
-	TRBV9	TRBJ2-5	ASSVTGQETQY
TRBD2	TRBV11-2	TRBJ2-7	ASSPRLAGGGYEQY
-	TRBV11-3	TRBJ2-1	ASSLVGTTTYNEQF
TRBD1	TRBV10-1	TRBJ2-3	ASSSPPGQGPDTQY
TRBD2	TRBV7-9	TRBJ2-2	ASSHPGLAVTGELF
-	TRBV5-5	TRBJ2-5	ASSGAGLETQY
-	TRBV5-1	TRBJ2-7	ASSLTRYEQY
-	TRBV4-1	TRBJ1-1	ASRRTARNTEAF
-	TRBV6-6	TRBJ2-2	ASHQTDSGELF
TRBD1	TRBV11-2	TRBJ2-6	ASSSEGAGANVLT
-	TRBV27	TRBJ2-7	ASSMLYRGLKKISSYEQY
TRBD1	TRBV5-8	TRBJ1-1	ASSLRQTGVKEAF
-	TRBV7-9	TRBJ1-3	ASSSRGDSTGTIY
TRBD1	TRBV4-2	TRBJ2-6	ASSPPFRDRGAGANVLT